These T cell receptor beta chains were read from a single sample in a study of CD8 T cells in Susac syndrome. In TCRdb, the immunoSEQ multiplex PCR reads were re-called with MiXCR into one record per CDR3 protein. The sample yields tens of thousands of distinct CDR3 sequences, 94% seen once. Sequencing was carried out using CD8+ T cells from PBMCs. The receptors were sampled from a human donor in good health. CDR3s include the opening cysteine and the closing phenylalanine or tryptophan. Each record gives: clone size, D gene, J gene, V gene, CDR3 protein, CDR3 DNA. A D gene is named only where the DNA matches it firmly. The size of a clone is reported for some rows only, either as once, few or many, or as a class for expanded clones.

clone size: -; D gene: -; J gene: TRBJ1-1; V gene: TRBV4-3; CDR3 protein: CASSQDRGNTEAFF; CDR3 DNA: TGCGCCAGCAGCCAAGATCGGGGGAACACTGAAGCTTTCTTT
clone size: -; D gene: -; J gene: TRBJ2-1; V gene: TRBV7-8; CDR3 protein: CASSPRLSSIGNEQFF; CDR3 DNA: TGTGCCAGCAGCCCACGACTAAGCTCGATAGGCAATGAGCAGTTCTTC
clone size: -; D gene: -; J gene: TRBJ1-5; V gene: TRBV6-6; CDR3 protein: CASSYSMGGGRQPQHF; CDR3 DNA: TGTGCCAGCAGTTACTCGATGGGGGGTGGACGACAGCCCCAGCATTTT
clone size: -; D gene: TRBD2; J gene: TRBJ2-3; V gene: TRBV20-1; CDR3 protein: CSADDYASGGIRADTQYF; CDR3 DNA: TGCAGTGCAGACGACTATGCTAGCGGGGGGATAAGGGCAGATACGCAGTATTTT
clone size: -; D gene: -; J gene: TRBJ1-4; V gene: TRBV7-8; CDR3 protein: CASSLASALNEKLFF; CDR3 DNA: TGTGCCAGCAGCTTAGCGTCCGCTCTCAATGAAAAACTGTTTTTT
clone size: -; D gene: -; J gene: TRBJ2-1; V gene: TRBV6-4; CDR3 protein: CASSPGGGAGNEQFF; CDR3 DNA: TGTGCCAGCAGCCCCGGAGGGGGCGCAGGCAATGAGCAGTTCTTC
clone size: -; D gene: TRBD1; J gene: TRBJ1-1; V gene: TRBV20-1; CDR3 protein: CSAERDRLNTEAFF; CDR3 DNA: TGCAGTGCCGAGAGGGACAGATTGAACACTGAAGCTTTCTTT
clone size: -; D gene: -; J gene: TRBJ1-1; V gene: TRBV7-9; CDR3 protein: CASSLGGEGTEAFF; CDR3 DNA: TGTGCCAGCAGCTTAGGTGGGGAGGGGACTGAAGCTTTCTTT
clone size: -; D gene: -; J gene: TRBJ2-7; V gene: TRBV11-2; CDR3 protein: CASSFTIITSYEQYF; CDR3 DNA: TGTGCCAGCAGCTTCACTATAATTACTTCCTACGAGCAGTACTTC
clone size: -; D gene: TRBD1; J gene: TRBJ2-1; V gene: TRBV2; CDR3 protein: CASSGRQGAYNEQFF; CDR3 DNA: TGTGCCAGCAGTGGTAGACAGGGGGCCTACAATGAGCAGTTCTTC
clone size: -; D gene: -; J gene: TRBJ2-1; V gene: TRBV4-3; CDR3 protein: CASSQGWGSYNEQFF; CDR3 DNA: TGCGCCAGCAGCCAAGGCTGGGGCTCCTACAATGAGCAGTTCTTC
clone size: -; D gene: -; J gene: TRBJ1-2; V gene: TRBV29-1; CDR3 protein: CSVALGMGYGYTF; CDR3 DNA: TGCAGCGTTGCCCTAGGGATGGGCTATGGCTACACCTTC
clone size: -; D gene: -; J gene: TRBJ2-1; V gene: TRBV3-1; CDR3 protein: CASSALNSYNEQFF; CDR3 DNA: TGTGCCAGCAGCGCCTTAAACTCCTACAATGAGCAGTTCTTC
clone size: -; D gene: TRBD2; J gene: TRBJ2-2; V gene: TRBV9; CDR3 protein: CASSGGLAGLNTGELFF; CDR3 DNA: TGTGCCAGCAGTGGGGGACTAGCGGGGCTGAACACCGGGGAGCTGTTTTTT
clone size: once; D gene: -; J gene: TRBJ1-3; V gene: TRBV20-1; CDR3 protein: CSASSPTGNTIYF; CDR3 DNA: TGCAGTGCTAGCAGCCCCACTGGAAACACCATATATTTT
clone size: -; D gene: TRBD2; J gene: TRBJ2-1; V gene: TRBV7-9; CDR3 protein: CASSLRLAGDNEQFF; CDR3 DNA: TGTGCCAGCAGCTTACGACTAGCGGGGGACAATGAGCAGTTCTTC
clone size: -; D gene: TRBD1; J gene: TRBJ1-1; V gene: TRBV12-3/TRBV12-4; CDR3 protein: CASSLTGTVEAFF; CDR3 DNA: TGTGCCAGCAGTTTGACCGGGACAGTTGAAGCTTTCTTT
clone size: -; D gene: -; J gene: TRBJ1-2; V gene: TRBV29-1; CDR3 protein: CSVEDRQDQRMIYGYTF; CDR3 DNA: TGCAGCGTTGAAGATCGTCAGGACCAGAGAATGATTTATGGCTACACCTTC
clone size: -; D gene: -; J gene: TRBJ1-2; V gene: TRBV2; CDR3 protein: CASSEIPGYGYTF; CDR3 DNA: TGTGCCAGCAGTGAAATTCCCGGCTATGGCTACACCTTC
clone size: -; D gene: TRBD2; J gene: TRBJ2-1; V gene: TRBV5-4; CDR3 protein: CASSLLAGNEQFF; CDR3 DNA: TGTGCCAGCAGCCTTCTAGCGGGTAATGAGCAGTTCTTC
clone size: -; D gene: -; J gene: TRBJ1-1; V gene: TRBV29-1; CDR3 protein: CSVLPRELSTEAFF; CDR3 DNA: TGCAGCGTCCTCCCCAGGGAACTGAGTACTGAAGCTTTCTTT
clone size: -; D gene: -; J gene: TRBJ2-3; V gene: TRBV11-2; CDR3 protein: CASSLTGHRGDTQYF; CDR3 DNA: TGTGCCAGCAGCTTAACAGGGCACCGCGGGGATACGCAGTATTTT
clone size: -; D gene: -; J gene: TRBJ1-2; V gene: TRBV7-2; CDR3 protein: CASSYIQGGHYGYTF; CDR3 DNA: TGTGCCAGCAGTTATATACAGGGAGGGCACTATGGCTACACCTTC
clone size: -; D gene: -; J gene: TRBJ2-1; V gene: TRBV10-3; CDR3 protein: CAISSEQNGGEQFF; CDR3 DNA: TGTGCCATCAGTTCCGAGCAAAACGGGGGTGAGCAGTTCTTC
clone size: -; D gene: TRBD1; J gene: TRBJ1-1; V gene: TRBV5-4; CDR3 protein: CASSLDRDTEAFF; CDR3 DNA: TGTGCCAGCAGCTTAGACAGGGATACTGAAGCTTTCTTT
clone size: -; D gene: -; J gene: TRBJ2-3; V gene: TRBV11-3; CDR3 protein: CASSPGRTDTQYF; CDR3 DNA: TGTGCCAGCAGCCCGGGACGCACAGATACGCAGTATTTT
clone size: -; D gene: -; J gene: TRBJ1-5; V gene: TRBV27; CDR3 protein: CASKTREDGNQPQHF; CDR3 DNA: TGTGCCAGCAAGACAAGGGAGGACGGCAATCAGCCCCAGCATTTT
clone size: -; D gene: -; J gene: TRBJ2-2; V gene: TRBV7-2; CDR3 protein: CASSLVGGYTGELFF; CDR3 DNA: TGTGCCAGCAGCTTAGTAGGGGGTTACACCGGGGAGCTGTTTTTT
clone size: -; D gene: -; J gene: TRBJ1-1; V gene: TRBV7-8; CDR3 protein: CASSLEQGLGTEAFF; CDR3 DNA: TGTGCCAGCAGCTTAGAGCAGGGTTTGGGCACTGAAGCTTTCTTT
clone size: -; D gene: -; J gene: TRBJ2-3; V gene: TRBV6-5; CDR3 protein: CASSYLGFGRTDTQYF; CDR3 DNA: TGTGCCAGCAGTTACTTGGGATTTGGCCGCACAGATACGCAGTATTTT
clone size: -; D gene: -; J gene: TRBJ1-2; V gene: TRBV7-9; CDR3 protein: CASRDGYGYTF; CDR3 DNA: TGTGCCAGCAGGGACGGGTATGGCTACACCTTC
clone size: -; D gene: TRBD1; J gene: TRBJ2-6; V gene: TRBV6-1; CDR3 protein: CASTPEGATGANVLTF; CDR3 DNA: TGTGCCAGCACCCCCGAGGGGGCAACTGGGGCCAACGTCCTGACTTTC
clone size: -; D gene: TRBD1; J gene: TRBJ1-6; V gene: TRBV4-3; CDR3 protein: CASSSDRSSYNSPLHF; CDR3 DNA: TGCGCCAGCAGCTCGGACAGGAGCTCCTATAATTCACCCCTCCACTTT
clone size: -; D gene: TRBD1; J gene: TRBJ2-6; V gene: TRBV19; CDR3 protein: CASSPTGGDSGANVLTF; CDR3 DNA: TGTGCCAGTAGCCCGACAGGGGGAGACTCTGGGGCCAACGTCCTGACTTTC
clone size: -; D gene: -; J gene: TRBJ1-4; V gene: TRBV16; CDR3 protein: CASSWDAGSGEKLFF; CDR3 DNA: TGTGCCAGCAGTTGGGACGCAGGGTCTGGCGAAAAACTGTTTTTT